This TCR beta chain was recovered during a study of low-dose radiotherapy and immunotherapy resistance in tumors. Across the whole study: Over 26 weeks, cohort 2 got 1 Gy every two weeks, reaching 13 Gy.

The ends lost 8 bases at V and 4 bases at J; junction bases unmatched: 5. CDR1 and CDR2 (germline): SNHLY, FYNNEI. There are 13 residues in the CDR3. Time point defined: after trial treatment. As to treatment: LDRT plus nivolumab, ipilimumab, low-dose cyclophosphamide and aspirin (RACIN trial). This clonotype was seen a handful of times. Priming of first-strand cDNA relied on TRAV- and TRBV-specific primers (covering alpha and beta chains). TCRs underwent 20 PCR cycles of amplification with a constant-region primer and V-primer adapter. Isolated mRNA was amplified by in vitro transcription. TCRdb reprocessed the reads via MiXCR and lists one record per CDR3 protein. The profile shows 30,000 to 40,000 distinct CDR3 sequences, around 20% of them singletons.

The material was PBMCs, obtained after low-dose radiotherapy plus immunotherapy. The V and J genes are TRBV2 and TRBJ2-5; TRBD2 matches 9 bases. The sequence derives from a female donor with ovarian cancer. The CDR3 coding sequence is TGTGCCAGCGAGGGCGGGAGGGCAGAGACCCAGTACTTC. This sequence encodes CASEGGRAETQYF.